Each of the 28 T cell receptor beta chains below was sequenced from the same sample in a study of shared clonotypes between healthy human individuals. Here immunoSEQ multiplex PCR was the method, and the copy in TCRdb shows in-frame clones only, minus some. The data hold fewer than 1.4 million clones, with 75% to 80% observed a single time. Sequenced sample: memory CD4+ T cells from PBMCs. Subset meaning: CD45RA-negative fraction. The source is a man aged 18 to 30 in good health. Some clones in this sample may be carry-over from other donors' samples.

The chain couples TRBV27 to TRBJ1-1; 7 nucleotides match TRBD1. Per germline, CDR1 MNHEY and CDR2 SMNVEV (reference sequence). Losses at the gene ends were 4 bases for V and 3 bases for J; bases not matched to a gene: 11. CDR3 length: 16 residues. The CDR3 DNA reads TGTGCCAGCAGTTACAGTCCAGGGGGGGGAGACACTGAAGCTTTCTTT. Protein sequence: CASSYSPGGGDTEAFF.

The gene calls are TRBV11-3 and TRBJ2-1, with TRBD2 identical over 12 bases. Losses at the gene ends were 5 bases for V and 9 bases for J; bases not matched to a gene: 8. The CDR3 covers 15 residues. The germline V gene has CDR1 SGHNT and CDR2 YENEEA. The CDR3: CASSTRLAGVGEQFF. The CDR3 DNA reads TGTGCCAGCAGCACCCGACTAGCGGGAGTGGGTGAGCAGTTCTTC.

CDR3 loop: CASSQGGAGITFSGANVLTF. CDR3 sequence (DNA): TGTGCCAGCAGCCAAGGGGGGGCAGGGATAACCTTCTCTGGGGCCAACGTCCTGACTTTC. The rearrangement uses TRBV28 and TRBJ2-6, with D perhaps TRBD2 (7 bases). The CDR3 runs to 20 residues. Trimming took off 6 bases at V and 0 bases at J, with 24 bases between the two ends. Germline V gene data show CDR1 as MDHEN and CDR2 as SYDVKM.

This chain uses TRBV6-1 with TRBJ2-7; D possibly matches TRBD1 or TRBD2 (5 bases each). CDR3 length: 15 amino acids. Germline V gene sequence: CDR1 MNHNS, CDR2 SASEGT. V was trimmed by 4 bases and J by 3 bases, leaving 16 bases between them. The chain's CDR3 is CASSALRVGGYEQYF. CDR3 coding DNA: TGTGCCAGCAGTGCACTCAGGGTCGGAGGCTACGAGCAGTACTTC.

V is TRBV29-1 and J is TRBJ2-3; D might be TRBD1 (6 bases). CDR1 is SQVTM, CDR2 ANQGSEA, per germline. This CDR3 is 11 amino acids long. Trimming cost V 7 bases and J 6 bases, with 11 bases left between them. CDR3 coding DNA: TGCAGCGCCGCACAGGGCGATACGCAGTATTTT. Translated, it gives CSAAQGDTQYF.

This clone was seen once. The chain carries TRBV20-1 and TRBJ2-1; possible D gene TRBD2, 5 bases. CDR3 length: 10 residues. Trimming took off 6 bases at V and 10 bases at J, with 10 bases between the two ends. Germline lookup yields CDR1 DFQATT and CDR2 SNEGSKA (reference sequence). CDR3 sequence reads: CSARSDEQFF. The CDR3 DNA reads TGCAGTGCCCGTAGCGACGAGCAGTTCTTC.

The chain uses TRBV4-2 and TRBJ2-7; no clear D gene. The germline V gene encodes CDR1 LGHNA and CDR2 YNFKEQ. The CDR3 covers 13 residues. V gave up 0 bases and J gave up 7 bases, with 10 bases separating them. The CDR3 DNA reads TGTGCCAGCAGCCAAGATCTCCACCGGGAGCAGTACTTC. Protein: CASSQDLHREQYF.

The rearrangement uses TRBV21-1 and TRBJ2-7; no DNA check was done on the table's D call, TRBD2. TRBV21-1 represents a pseudogene. The CDR3 has 15 residues. This CDR3 reads CASSKPALSTYEQYF. DNA for the CDR3: TGTGCCAGCAGCAAACCCGCCCTTAGCACCTACGAGCAGTACTTC.

This chain connects TRBV10-3 to TRBJ1-5; tentatively, D is TRBD1 (5 bases). This CDR3 has 15 residues. Germline V gene lookup returns CDR1 ENHRY and CDR2 SYGVKD. Between the trimmed V and J ends, which lost 6 bases and 5 bases, there was a span of 17 bases. The CDR3 spells CAISGGRDGDQPQHF. The CDR3 DNA is TGTGCCATCAGCGGAGGGAGGGACGGAGATCAGCCCCAGCATTTT.

The rearrangement links TRBV6-1 to TRBJ2-7, with 7 bases lining up with TRBD1. Trimming removed 6 bases from V and 0 bases from J; junction bases left unmatched: 5. Germline values: CDR1 MNHNS, CDR2 SASEGT. There are 14 residues in the CDR3. CDR3 DNA sequence: TGTGCCAGCAGCCCCGGGACAGCCTCCTACGAGCAGTACTTC. Amino acid sequence: CASSPGTASYEQYF.

The chain joins TRBV12-5 to TRBJ2-3, with no clear D. V gave up 6 bases and J gave up 2 bases, with 6 bases separating them. CDR3 length equals 12 residues. CDR1 and CDR2 (germline): LGHNT, FRNRAP. The CDR3 nucleotides read TGTGCTAGTGGCGGAACCACAGATACGCAGTATTTT. Translated: CASGGTTDTQYF.

The genes are TRBV19 and TRBJ1-4; D may be TRBD1 (5 bases). Germline-derived CDR1 and CDR2 are LNHDA and SQIVND (reference sequence). Trimming removed 7 bases at V and 7 bases at J, with 19 bases between. The CDR3 has 15 residues. The CDR3 bases are TGTGCCAGTAATCCTGGGGGTGGTCAGACTGAAAAACTGTTTTTT. Amino acids: CASNPGGGQTEKLFF.

The chain couples TRBV7-9 to TRBJ1-2; a weak D match, TRBD1 (6 bases). The CDR3 length is 17 residues. V was pared by 5 bases and J by 8 bases, with 27 bases between. Germline CDR1 SEHNR, CDR2 FQNEAQ (reference sequence). The CDR3 sequence is CASSQNLGWGARHGYTF. CDR3 DNA: TGTGCCAGCAGCCAAAACTTGGGATGGGGGGCGCGACACGGCTACACCTTC.

A few counts support this clone. The J gene is TRBJ2-3, the V gene TRBV18; D is undetermined. Germline loops: CDR1 KGHSH, CDR2 LQKENI. V was pared by 0 bases and J by 2 bases, with 9 bases between. The CDR3 extends over 15 amino acids. The CDR3 sequence: CASSPPPWLTDTQYF. DNA for the CDR3: TGTGCCAGCTCACCACCGCCTTGGCTCACAGATACGCAGTATTTT. The complete variable domain, with remaining parts taken from reference TRBV18 and TRBJ2-3, reads NAGVMQNPRHLVRRRGQEARLRCSPMKGHSHVYWYRQLPEEGLKFMVYLQKENIIDESGMPKERFSAEFPKEGPSILRIQQVVRGDSAAYFCASSPPPWLTDTQYFGPGTRLTVL.

This clone was counted only a few times. Within the sample, other DNA sequences also encode this same CDR3. The chain carries TRBV7-2 and TRBJ1-5, with unresolved D. The V end lost 5 bases, the J end lost 4 bases, and 9 bases lay between the germline ends. Germline V lookup: CDR1 SGHTA, CDR2 FQGNSA. The CDR3 contains 13 residues. CDR3 in amino acids: CASSVDRNQPQHF. DNA for the CDR3: TGTGCCAGCAGCGTGGACCGAAATCAGCCCCAGCATTTT.

This clone was recorded only once. The identical CDR3 is also encoded by other nucleotide sequences in the sample. The chain is built from TRBV12-5 and TRBJ1-1, with D hard to call. The CDR3 contains 13 residues. Germline loops: CDR1 LGHNT, CDR2 FRNRAP. Trimming pared 6 bases from V and 0 bases from J, leaving 8 bases between. Here the CDR3 DNA reads TGTGCTAGTGGATTAGAAATGAACACTGAAGCTTTCTTT. This gives the protein CASGLEMNTEAFF.

This clone was found once. This sequence joins TRBV5-1 and TRBJ2-7; 10 bases are shared with TRBD2. From germline, CDR1 is SGHRS and CDR2 YFSETQ. This CDR3 spans 14 amino acids. V shed 5 bases and J 2 bases; nucleotides not matched to a gene: 4. CDR3 protein: CASRRTSGAYEQYF. The CDR3 nucleotides read TGCGCCAGCAGGCGCACTAGCGGGGCCTACGAGCAGTACTTC.

The rearrangement uses TRBV5-1 and TRBJ2-5; weak D call: TRBD2 (6 bases). The V end lost 3 bases, the J end lost 5 bases, and 23 bases lay between the germline ends. Germline values: CDR1 SGHRS, CDR2 YFSETQ. The CDR3 is made up of 17 amino acids. The CDR3 spells CASSSSSVAKEGETQYF. In DNA form, the CDR3 reads TGCGCCAGCAGCTCCTCCTCGGTGGCAAAGGAGGGTGAGACCCAGTACTTC.

The chain employs TRBV9 and TRBJ2-2, with D hard to call. CDR3 length equals 13 residues. The germline CDR1 and CDR2 sequences are SGDLS and YYNGEE. V was cut by 1 base and J by 4 bases, with 5 bases left in between. CDR3 in amino acids: CASSVLPTGELFF. CDR3 sequence (DNA): TGTGCCAGCAGCGTATTGCCCACCGGGGAGCTGTTTTTT.

This clone was picked up a small number of times. The rearrangement joins TRBV5-1 to TRBJ2-2; a possible D gene is TRBD2 (6 bases). Germline CDR1 is SGHRS and CDR2 is YFSETQ. CDR3 size: 13 residues. V was trimmed by 7 bases and J by 7 bases, leaving 14 bases between them. Here the CDR3 reads CASGPRGSGELFF. The DNA for the CDR3 is TGCGCCAGCGGACCCCGGGGGAGCGGGGAGCTGTTTTTT.

This chain links TRBV9 with TRBJ2-2; the D gene is possibly TRBD2 (5 bases). The CDR3 sequence is 17 residues long. Trimming removed 0 bases from V and 7 bases from J, with 19 bases in between. In germline, CDR1 is SGDLS, CDR2 YYNGEE. The CDR3 protein is CASSVGPSHPSGGELFF. For the CDR3, the DNA is TGTGCCAGCAGCGTAGGGCCTAGCCACCCCTCGGGCGGGGAGCTGTTTTTT.

This clone was seen more than once but under ten times. The chain employs TRBV28 and TRBJ1-2; possible D gene TRBD1, 5 bases. Trimming removed 11 bases at V and 4 bases at J, with 14 bases between. The V gene's germline CDR1 is MDHEN and CDR2 SYDVKM. The CDR3 is 12 amino acids. Here the CDR3 reads CAWGRPFYGYTF. Here the CDR3 DNA reads TGTGCCTGGGGACGGCCCTTCTATGGCTACACCTTC.

The J gene is TRBJ2-5, the V gene TRBV5-1; D is perhaps TRBD1 (5 bases). V was cut by 3 bases and J by 1 base, with 10 bases left in between. This CDR3 comprises 14 residues. The germline CDR1 and CDR2 sequences are SGHRS and YFSETQ. CDR3 loop: CASSSTGPQETQYF. DNA for the CDR3: TGCGCCAGCAGCTCTACAGGTCCCCAAGAGACCCAGTACTTC.

This sequence joins TRBV7-9 and TRBJ1-2; D possibly corresponds to TRBD1 (6 bases). The CDR3 runs 13 residues. The germline V gene has CDR1 SEHNR and CDR2 FQNEAQ (reference sequence). Trimming left V 3 bases short and J 8 bases short, with 13 bases between. CDR3 region: CASSLTGGGGYTF. CDR3 in DNA: TGTGCCAGCAGCTTGACAGGAGGAGGGGGCTACACCTTC.

The rearrangement uses TRBV7-9 and TRBJ2-1; 9 bases align to TRBD2. The trim removed 8 bases at V and 3 bases at J, leaving 2 bases unmatched. CDR1 and CDR2 from the germline V gene are SEHNR and FQNEAQ (reference sequence). The CDR3 loop spans 13 amino acids. The CDR3 reads CASSTSGYNEQFF. CDR3 nucleotides: TGTGCCAGCTCGACTAGCGGCTACAATGAGCAGTTCTTC.

This chain connects TRBV11-1 to TRBJ1-2; D uncertain. There are 14 residues in the CDR3. Germline CDR1 and CDR2: SGHAT and FQDESV (reference sequence). V shed 2 bases and J shed 4 bases, with 11 bases lying between them. CDR3: CASSLFNVGYGYTF. The CDR3 nucleotides read TGTGCCAGCAGCTTATTCAACGTGGGCTATGGCTACACCTTC.

This chain joins TRBV28 and TRBJ2-1; 7 bases match TRBD1. V dropped 3 bases and J dropped 5; count of bases not matched to a gene: 4. This CDR3 is 14 amino acids long. The germline V gene encodes CDR1 MDHEN and CDR2 SYDVKM. In DNA, the CDR3 is TGTGCCAGCAGTTTCTGGGGACAGAACAATGAGCAGTTCTTC. It translates to CASSFWGQNNEQFF.

V is TRBV21-1 and J is TRBJ2-7; the table assigns TRBD1, which was not confirmed against the DNA. TRBV21-1 is described as a pseudogene. The CDR3 is 17 amino acids. This CDR3 is CASSTPPGGQGLYEQYF. CDR3 sequence (DNA): TGTGCCAGCAGCACCCCCCCAGGGGGACAGGGGCTATACGAGCAGTACTTC.